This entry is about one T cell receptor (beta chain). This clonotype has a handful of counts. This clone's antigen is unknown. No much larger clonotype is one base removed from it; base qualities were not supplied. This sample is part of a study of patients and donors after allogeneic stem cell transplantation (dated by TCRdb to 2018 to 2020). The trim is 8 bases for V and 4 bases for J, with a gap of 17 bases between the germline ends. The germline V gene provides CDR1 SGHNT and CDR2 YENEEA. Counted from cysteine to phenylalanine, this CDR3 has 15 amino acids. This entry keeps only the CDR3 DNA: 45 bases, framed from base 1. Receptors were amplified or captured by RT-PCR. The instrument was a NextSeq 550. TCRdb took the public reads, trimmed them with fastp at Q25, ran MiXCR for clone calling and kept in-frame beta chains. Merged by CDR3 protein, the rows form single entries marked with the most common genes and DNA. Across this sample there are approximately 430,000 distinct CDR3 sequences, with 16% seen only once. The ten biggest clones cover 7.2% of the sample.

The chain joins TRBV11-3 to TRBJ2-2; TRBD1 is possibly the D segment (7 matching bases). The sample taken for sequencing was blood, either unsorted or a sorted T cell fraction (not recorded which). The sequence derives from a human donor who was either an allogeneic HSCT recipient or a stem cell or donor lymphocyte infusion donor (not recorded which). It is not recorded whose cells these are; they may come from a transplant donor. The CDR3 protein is CASSSRQGGTGELFF. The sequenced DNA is TGTGCCAGCTCTTCGAGGCAGGGGGGCACCGGGGAGCTGTTTTTT.